The 4 T cell receptor beta chains given below trace back to one sample, sequenced in a study of cytomegalovirus exposure and HLA in healthy donors (TCRdb year 2017). Library prep was done by the immunoSEQ multiplex PCR assay. The multiplex PCR relied on a mix of 60 forward primers for TCR Vbeta segments and 13 reverse primers for TCR Jbeta segments. Sourced from immuneACCESS, this table was stored by TCRdb with only in-frame sequences that have V and J called. A share of the clones is absent; for the studies checked, an unresolved V gene accounts for under half, and the remainder has no known explanation. The sample contains about 120,000 clones, about three fifths of them found a single time. The ten largest clones take up more than 8.5% of the sample. Sequencing was carried out using PBMCs. The receptors originated from a man in his forties in good health and CMV-seropositive.

The rearrangement joins TRBV18 to TRBJ1-6; TRBD1 agrees at 9 bases. The CDR3 length is 15 residues. Losses at the gene ends were 1 base for V and 8 bases for J; bases not matched to a gene: 3. CDR1 and CDR2 (germline): KGHSH, LQKENI. The DNA for the CDR3 is TGTGCCAGCTCACCACGACAGGGGGAGGATTCACCCCTCCACTTT. Amino acid sequence: CASSPRQGEDSPLHF.

This sequence joins TRBV7-9 and TRBJ1-6; 7 positions agree with TRBD1. The V and J ends lost 5 bases and 2 bases, in that order; junction bases with no gene match: 6. The CDR3 runs 16 residues. Germline V gene data show CDR1 as SEHNR and CDR2 as FQNEAQ (reference sequence). The CDR3 coding sequence is TGTGCCAGCAGCCCCCAGGGGGGAACCTATAATTCACCCCTCCACTTT. Residues: CASSPQGGTYNSPLHF.

The chain uses TRBV4-1 and TRBJ2-1; TRBD2 agrees at 9 bases. Germline values: CDR1 MGHRA, CDR2 YSYEKL. V shed 3 bases, J shed 2 bases, and the junction held 5 bases outside the gene matches. The CDR3 loop spans 16 amino acids. CDR3 in amino acids: CASSQERLAAYNEQFF. The CDR3 DNA reads as TGCGCCAGCAGCCAGGAGCGACTAGCGGCCTACAATGAGCAGTTCTTC.

The chain's CDR3 is CASSQSRDRAYEQYF. The CDR3 DNA is TGTGCCAGCAGCCAAAGCCGGGACAGAGCCTACGAGCAGTACTTC. The gene calls are TRBV14 and TRBJ2-7, with 7 bases lining up with TRBD1. The germline V gene encodes CDR1 SGHDN and CDR2 FVKESK. V shed 2 bases and J 2 bases; nucleotides not matched to a gene: 6. The CDR3 length is 15 residues.